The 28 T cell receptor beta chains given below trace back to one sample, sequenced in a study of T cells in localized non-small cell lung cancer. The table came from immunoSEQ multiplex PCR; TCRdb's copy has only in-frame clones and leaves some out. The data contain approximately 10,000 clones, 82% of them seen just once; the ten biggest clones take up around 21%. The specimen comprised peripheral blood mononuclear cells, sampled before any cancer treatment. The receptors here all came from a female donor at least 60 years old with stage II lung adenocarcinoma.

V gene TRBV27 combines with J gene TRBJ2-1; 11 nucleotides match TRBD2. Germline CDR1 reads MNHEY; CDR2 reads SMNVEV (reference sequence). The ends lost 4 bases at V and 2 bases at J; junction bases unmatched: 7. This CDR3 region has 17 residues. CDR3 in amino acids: CASSSLAGGLPYNEQFF. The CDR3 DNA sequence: TGTGCCAGCAGTTCCCTAGCGGGGGGACTTCCCTACAATGAGCAGTTCTTC.

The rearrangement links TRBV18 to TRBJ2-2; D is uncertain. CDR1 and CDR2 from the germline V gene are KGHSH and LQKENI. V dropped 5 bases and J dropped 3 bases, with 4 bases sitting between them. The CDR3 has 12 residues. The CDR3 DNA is TGTGCCAGCTCAACGTACACCGGGGAGCTGTTTTTT. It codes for CASSTYTGELFF.

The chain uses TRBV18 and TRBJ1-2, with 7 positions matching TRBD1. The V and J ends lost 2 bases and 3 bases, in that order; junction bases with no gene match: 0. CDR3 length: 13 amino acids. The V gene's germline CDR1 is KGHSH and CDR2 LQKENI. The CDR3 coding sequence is TGTGCCAGCTCACCAACAGGGGACTATGGCTACACCTTC. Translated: CASSPTGDYGYTF. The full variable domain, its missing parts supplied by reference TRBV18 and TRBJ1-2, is NAGVMQNPRHLVRRRGQEARLRCSPMKGHSHVYWYRQLPEEGLKFMVYLQKENIIDESGMPKERFSAEFPKEGPSILRIQQVVRGDSAAYFCASSPTGDYGYTFGSGTRLTVV.

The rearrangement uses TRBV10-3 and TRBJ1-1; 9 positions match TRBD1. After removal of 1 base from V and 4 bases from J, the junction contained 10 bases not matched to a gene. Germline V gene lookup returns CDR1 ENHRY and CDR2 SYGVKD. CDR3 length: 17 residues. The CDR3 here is CAISEWYRGRLSTEAFF. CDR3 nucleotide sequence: TGTGCCATCAGTGAGTGGTACAGGGGGCGATTAAGCACTGAAGCTTTCTTT.

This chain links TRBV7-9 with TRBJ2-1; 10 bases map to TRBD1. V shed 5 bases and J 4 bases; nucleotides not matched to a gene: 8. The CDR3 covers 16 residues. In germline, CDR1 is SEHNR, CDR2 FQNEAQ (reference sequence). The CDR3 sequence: CASSRDRGPLYNEQFF. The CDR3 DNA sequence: TGTGCCAGCAGCCGTGACAGGGGGCCCTTGTACAATGAGCAGTTCTTC.

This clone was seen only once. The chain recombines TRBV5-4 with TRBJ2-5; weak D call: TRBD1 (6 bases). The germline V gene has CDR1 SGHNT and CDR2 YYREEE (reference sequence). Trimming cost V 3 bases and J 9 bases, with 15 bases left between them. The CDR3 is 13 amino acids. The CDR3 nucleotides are TGTGCCAGCAGCTCAGGACAGTCGGCGGCCCAGTACTTC. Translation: CASSSGQSAAQYF.

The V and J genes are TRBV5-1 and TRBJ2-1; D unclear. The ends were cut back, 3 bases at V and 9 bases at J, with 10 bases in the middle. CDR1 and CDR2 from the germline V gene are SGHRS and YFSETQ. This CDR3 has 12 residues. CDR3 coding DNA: TGCGCCAGCAGCTCAATGTGGAGTGAGCAGTTCTTC. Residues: CASSSMWSEQFF.

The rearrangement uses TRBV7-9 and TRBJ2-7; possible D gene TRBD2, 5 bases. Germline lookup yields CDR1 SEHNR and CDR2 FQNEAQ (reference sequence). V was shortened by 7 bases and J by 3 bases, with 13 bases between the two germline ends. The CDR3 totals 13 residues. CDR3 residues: CASTTGDHYEQYF. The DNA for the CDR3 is TGTGCCAGCACCACCGGGGATCACTACGAGCAGTACTTC.

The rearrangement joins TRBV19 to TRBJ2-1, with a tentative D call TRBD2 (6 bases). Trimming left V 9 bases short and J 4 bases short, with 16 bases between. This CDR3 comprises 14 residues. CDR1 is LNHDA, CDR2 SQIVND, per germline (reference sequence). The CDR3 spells CASKLAGLYNEQFF. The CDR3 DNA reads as TGTGCCAGCAAACTCGCGGGGTTATACAATGAGCAGTTCTTC. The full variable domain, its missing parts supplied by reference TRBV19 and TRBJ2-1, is DGGITQSPKYLFRKEGQNVTLSCEQNLNHDAMYWYRQDPGQGLRLIYYSQIVNDFQKGDIAEGYSVSREKKESFPLTVTSAQKNPTAFYLCASKLAGLYNEQFFGPGTRLTVL.

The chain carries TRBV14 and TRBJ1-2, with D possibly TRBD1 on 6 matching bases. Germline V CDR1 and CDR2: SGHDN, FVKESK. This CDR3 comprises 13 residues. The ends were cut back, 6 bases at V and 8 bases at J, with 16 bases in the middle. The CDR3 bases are TGTGCCAGCAGACCAGAGGGGGGGGTAGGCTACACCTTC. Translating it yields CASRPEGGVGYTF. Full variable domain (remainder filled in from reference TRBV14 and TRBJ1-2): EAGVTQFPSHSVIEKGQTVTLRCDPISGHDNLYWYRRVMGKEIKFLLHFVKESKQDESGMPNNRFLAERTGGTYSTLKVQPAELEDSGVYFCASRPEGGVGYTFGSGTRLTVV.

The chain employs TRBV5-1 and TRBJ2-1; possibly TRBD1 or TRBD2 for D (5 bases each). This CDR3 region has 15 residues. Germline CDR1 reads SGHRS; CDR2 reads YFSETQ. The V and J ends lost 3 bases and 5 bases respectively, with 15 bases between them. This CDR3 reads CASSSWGTLDNEQFF. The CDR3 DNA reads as TGCGCCAGCAGCTCCTGGGGGACCCTAGACAATGAGCAGTTCTTC.

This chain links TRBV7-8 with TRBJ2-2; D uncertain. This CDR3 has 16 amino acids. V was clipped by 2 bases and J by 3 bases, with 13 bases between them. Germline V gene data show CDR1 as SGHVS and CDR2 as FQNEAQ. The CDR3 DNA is TGTGCCAGCAGCTTATTGGGCCAGTGGGACACCGGGGAGCTGTTTTTT. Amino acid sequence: CASSLLGQWDTGELFF.

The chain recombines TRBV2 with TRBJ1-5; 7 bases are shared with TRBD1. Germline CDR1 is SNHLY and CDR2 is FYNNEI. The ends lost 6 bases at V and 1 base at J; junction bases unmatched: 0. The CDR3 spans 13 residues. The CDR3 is CASRGQSNQPQHF. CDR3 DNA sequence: TGTGCCAGCAGGGGACAGAGCAATCAGCCCCAGCATTTT. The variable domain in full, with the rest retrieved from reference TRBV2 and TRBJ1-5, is EPEVTQTPSHQVTQMGQEVILRCVPISNHLYFYWYRQILGQKVEFLVSFYNNEISEKSEIFDDQFSVERPDGSNFTLKIRSTKLEDSAMYFCASRGQSNQPQHFGDGTRLSIL.

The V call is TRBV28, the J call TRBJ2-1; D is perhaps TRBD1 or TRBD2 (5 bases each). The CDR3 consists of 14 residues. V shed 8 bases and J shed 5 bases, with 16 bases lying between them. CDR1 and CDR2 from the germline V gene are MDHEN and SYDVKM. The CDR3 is CASAGAGTNNEQFF. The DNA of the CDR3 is TGTGCCAGCGCCGGGGCGGGCACCAACAATGAGCAGTTCTTC.

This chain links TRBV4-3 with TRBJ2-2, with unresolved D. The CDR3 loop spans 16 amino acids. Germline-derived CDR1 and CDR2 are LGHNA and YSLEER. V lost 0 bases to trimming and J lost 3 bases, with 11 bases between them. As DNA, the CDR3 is TGCGCCAGCAGCCAAGAGGTCCGCTCTTACACCGGGGAGCTGTTTTTT. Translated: CASSQEVRSYTGELFF.

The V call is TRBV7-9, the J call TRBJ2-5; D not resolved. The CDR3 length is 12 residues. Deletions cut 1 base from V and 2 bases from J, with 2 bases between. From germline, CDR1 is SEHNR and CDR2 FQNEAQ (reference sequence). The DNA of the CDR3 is TGTGCCAGCAGCTTAGTACAAGAGACCCAGTACTTC. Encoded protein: CASSLVQETQYF.

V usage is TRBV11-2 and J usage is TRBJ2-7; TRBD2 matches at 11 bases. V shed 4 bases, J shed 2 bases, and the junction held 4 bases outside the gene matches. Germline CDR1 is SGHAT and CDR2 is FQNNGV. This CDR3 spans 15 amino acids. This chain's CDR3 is CASSSRLAGPYEQYF. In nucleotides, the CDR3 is TGTGCCAGCAGCTCAAGACTAGCGGGGCCCTACGAGCAGTACTTC.

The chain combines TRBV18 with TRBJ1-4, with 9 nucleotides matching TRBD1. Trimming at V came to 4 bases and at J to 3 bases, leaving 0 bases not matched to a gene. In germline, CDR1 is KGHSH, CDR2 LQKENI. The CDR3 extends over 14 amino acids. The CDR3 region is CASSRTGANEKLFF. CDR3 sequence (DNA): TGTGCCAGCTCACGGACAGGGGCTAATGAAAAACTGTTTTTT.

CDR3 nucleotide sequence: TGCGCCAGCAGCTTGGGAGACCCATTCAGCACAGATACGCAGTATTTT. This codes for CASSLGDPFSTDTQYF. This rearrangement joins TRBV5-1 to TRBJ2-3; no reliable D call. Trimming left V 0 bases short and J 0 bases short, with 11 bases between. Looked up from germline, CDR1 is SGHRS and CDR2 is YFSETQ. CDR3 length equals 16 residues.

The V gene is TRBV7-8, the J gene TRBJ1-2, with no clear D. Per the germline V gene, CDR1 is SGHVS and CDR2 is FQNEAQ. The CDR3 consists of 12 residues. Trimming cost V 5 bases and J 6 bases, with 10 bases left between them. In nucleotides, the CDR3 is TGTGCCAGCAGCCAGTCAAACCATGGCTACACCTTC. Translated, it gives CASSQSNHGYTF.

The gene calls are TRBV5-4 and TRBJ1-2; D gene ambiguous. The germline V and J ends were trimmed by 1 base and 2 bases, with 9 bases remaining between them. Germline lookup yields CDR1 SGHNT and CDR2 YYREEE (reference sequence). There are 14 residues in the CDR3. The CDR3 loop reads CASSLIGKNYGYTF. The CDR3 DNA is TGTGCCAGCAGCTTGATCGGGAAGAACTATGGCTACACCTTC. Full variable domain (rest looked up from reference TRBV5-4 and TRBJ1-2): ETGVTQSPTHLIKTRGQQVTLRCSSQSGHNTVSWYQQALGQGPQFIFQYYREEENGRGNFPPRFSGLQFPNYSSELNVNALELDDSALYLCASSLIGKNYGYTFGSGTRLTVV.

The CDR3 reads CATSPLAMETQYF. The CDR3 DNA reads as TGTGCCACCTCGCCACTAGCGATGGAGACCCAGTACTTC. The genes are TRBV5-4 and TRBJ2-5; 7 positions match TRBD2. Trimming took 9 bases from V and 5 from J; bases not matched to a gene: 10. This CDR3 contains 13 residues. CDR1 is SGHNT and CDR2 is YYREEE in the germline V gene (reference sequence).

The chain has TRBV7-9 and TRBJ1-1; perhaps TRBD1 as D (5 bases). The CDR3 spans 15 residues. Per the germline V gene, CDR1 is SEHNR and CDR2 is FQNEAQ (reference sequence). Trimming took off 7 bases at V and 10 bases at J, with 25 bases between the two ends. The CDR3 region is CASTRKNSGGEGAFF. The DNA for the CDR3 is TGTGCCAGCACCCGAAAGAATTCGGGGGGGGAGGGAGCTTTCTTT. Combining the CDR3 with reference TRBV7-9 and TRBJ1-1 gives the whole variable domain DTGVSQNPRHKITKRGQNVTFRCDPISEHNRLYWYRQTLGQGPEFLTYFQNEAQLEKSRLLSDRFSAERPKGSFSTLEIQRTEQGDSAMYLCASTRKNSGGEGAFFGQGTRLTVV.

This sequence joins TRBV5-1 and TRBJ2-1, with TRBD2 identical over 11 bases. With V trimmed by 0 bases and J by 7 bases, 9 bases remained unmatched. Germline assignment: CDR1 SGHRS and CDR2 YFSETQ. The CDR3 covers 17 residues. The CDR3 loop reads CASSLAGLAGGINEQFF. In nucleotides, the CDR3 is TGCGCCAGCAGCTTGGCCGGGCTAGCGGGAGGTATTAATGAGCAGTTCTTC.

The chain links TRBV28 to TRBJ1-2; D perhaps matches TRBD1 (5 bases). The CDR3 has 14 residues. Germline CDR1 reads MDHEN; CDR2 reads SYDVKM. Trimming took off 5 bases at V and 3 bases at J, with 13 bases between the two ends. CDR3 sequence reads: CASSPGGVDYGYTF. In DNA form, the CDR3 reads TGTGCCAGCAGTCCGGGGGGGGTGGACTATGGCTACACCTTC.

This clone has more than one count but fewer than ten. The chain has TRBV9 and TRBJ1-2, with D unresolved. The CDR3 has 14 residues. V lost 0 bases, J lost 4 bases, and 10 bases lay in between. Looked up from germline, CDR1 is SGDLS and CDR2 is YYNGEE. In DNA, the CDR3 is TGTGCCAGCAGCGTAGGTACAGCATCCTATGGCTACACCTTC. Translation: CASSVGTASYGYTF.

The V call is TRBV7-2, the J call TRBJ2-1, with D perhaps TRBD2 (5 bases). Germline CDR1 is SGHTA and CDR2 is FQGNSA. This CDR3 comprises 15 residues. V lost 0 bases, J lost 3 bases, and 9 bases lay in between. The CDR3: CASSLAPLGYNEQFF. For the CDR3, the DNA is TGTGCCAGCAGCTTAGCGCCACTAGGCTACAATGAGCAGTTCTTC.

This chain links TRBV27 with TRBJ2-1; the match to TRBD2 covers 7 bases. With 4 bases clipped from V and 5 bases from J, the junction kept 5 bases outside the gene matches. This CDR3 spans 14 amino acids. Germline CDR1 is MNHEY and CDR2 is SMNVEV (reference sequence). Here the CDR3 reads CASSSSGQHNEQFF. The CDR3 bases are TGTGCCAGCAGTTCTAGCGGTCAACACAATGAGCAGTTCTTC.